The text below deals with one T cell receptor beta chain. What it binds is unknown. Sample treatment: roughly 10-day PBMC culture with coronavirus spike peptide pools or control peptides (ViraFEST assay). ViraFEST expanded antigen-specific T cells with peptide pools, then sequenced TCRs. Convalescent patients tested SARS-CoV-2 PCR positive from March to December 2020, before Alpha, Beta and Delta emerged. This specimen comes from a study of vaccination and CD4 T cells after COVID-19. In the study overall: Stimulation of the cells used overlapping spike peptide pools from SARS-CoV-2 and from the common cold coronaviruses HCoV-NL63, HCoV-OC43 and HCoV-229E.

The Oncomine TCR Beta short-read assay sequenced DNA from cultured CD4+ T cells. Each CDR3 protein gets one entry after TCRdb re-called the PCR reads with MiXCR. The sample gives approximately 15,000 distinct CDR3 sequences, about 50% of which show up once; 16% is in the top ten. The CDR3 contains 14 residues. The germline gives CDR1 KGHDR, CDR2 SFDVKD. Trimming took 3 bases from V and 6 from J, leaving 10 bases between them. Sequenced sample: CD4+ T cells from blood, cultured in vitro. This chain uses TRBV24-1 with TRBJ2-2, with D possibly TRBD1 on 5 matching bases. The sequence came from a human donor who had recovered from COVID-19. Here the CDR3 reads CATSDTRAAGELFF. Here the CDR3 DNA reads TGTGCCACCAGTGATACCAGGGCCGCCGGGGAGCTGTTTTTT.